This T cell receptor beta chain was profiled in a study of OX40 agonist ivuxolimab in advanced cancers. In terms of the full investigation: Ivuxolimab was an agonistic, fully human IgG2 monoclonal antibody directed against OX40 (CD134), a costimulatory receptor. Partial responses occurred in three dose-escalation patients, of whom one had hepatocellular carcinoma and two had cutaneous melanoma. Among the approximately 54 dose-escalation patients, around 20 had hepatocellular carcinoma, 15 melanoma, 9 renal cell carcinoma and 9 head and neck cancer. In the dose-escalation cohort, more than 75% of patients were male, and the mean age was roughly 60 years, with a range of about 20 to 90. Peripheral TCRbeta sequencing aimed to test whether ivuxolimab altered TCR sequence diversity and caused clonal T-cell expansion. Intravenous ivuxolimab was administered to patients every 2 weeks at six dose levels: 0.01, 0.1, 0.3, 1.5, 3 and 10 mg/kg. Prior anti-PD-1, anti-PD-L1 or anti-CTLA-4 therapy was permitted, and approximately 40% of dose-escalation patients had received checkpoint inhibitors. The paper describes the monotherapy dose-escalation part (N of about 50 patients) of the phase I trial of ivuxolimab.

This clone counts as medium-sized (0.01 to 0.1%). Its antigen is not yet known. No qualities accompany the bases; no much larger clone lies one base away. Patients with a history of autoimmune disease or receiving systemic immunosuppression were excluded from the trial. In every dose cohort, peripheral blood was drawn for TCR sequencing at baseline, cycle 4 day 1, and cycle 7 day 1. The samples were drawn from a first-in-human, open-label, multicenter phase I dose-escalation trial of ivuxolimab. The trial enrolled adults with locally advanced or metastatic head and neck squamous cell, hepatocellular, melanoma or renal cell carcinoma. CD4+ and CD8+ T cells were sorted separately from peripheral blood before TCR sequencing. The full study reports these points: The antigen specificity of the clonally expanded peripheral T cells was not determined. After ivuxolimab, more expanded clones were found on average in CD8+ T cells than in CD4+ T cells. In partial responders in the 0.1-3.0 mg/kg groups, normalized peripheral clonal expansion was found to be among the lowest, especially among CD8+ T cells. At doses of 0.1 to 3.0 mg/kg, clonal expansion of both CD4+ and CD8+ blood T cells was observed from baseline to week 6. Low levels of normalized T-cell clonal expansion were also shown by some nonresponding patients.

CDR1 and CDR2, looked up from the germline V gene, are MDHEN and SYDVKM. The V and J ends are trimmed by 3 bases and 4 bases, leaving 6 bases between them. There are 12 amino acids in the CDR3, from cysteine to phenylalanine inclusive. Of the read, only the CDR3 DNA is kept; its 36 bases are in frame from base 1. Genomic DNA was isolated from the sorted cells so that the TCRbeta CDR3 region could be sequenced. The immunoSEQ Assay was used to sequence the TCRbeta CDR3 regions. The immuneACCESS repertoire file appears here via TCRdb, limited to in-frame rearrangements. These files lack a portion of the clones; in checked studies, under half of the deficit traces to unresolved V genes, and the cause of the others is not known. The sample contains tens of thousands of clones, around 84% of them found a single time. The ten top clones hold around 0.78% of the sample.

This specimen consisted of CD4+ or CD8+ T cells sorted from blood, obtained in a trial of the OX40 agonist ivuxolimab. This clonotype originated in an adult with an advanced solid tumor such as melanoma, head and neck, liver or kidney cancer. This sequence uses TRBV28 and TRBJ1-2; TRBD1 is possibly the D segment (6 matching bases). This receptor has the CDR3 CASSLTGYGYTF. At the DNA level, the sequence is TGTGCCAGCAGTTTGACAGGCTATGGCTACACCTTC.